Listed below are T cell receptor beta chains from one sample, sequenced in a study of response to subunit inactivated influenza vaccine. Using its own MiXCR run on the RT-PCR reads, TCRdb lists one record per CDR3 protein. Altogether about 800,000 distinct CDR3 sequences are present, 21% being singletons, with the ten largest covering roughly 10%. The sequences come from PBMCs from blood, collected more than 4 days after vaccination. The receptors here all came from a man aged 45 to 65 who received an inactivated influenza vaccine. Both conserved end residues are part of each CDR3. A D gene is named only where the DNA matches it firmly. Clone sizes are given selectively: once, few, many, or a class where the clone is expanded.

v_gene: TRBV18
d_gene: TRBD2
j_gene: TRBJ2-3
abundance: few
CDR3aa: CASSPRGGEADTQYF
CDR3nt: TGTGCCAGCTCACCTCGGGGGGGCGAGGCAGATACGCAGTATTTT

v_gene: TRBV7-9
d_gene: TRBD2
j_gene: TRBJ2-1
abundance: few
CDR3aa: CASSWGLAGYEQFF
CDR3nt: TGTGCCAGCAGCTGGGGGCTAGCGGGATATGAGCAGTTCTTC

v_gene: TRBV5-6
d_gene: NA
j_gene: TRBJ2-1
abundance: NA
CDR3aa: CASSLEPWSGNEQFF
CDR3nt: TGTGCCAGCAGCTTGGAGCCTTGGTCCGGCAATGAGCAGTTCTTC

v_gene: TRBV2
d_gene: NA
j_gene: TRBJ2-3
abundance: NA
CDR3aa: CASGGRTVTDTQYF
CDR3nt: TGTGCCAGCGGGGGAAGGACAGTCACAGATACGCAGTATTTT

v_gene: TRBV7-8
d_gene: NA
j_gene: TRBJ1-5
abundance: NA
CDR3aa: CASREGQTSNQPQHF
CDR3nt: TGTGCCAGCAGGGAAGGACAGACTAGCAATCAGCCCCAGCATTTT

v_gene: TRBV5-1
d_gene: TRBD2
j_gene: TRBJ2-2
abundance: NA
CDR3aa: CASSLATGLAGVPSGELFF
CDR3nt: TGCGCCAGCAGCTTGGCAACGGGACTAGCGGGGGTACCTTCCGGGGAGCTGTTTTTT

v_gene: TRBV15
d_gene: NA
j_gene: TRBJ2-7
abundance: NA
CDR3aa: CATSIGSGEQYF
CDR3nt: TGTGCCACCAGCATCGGTTCAGGGGAGCAGTACTTC

v_gene: TRBV4-3
d_gene: TRBD1
j_gene: TRBJ1-2
abundance: NA
CDR3aa: CASSQRQGDLNGYTF
CDR3nt: TGCGCCAGCAGCCAAAGACAGGGGGATCTTAATGGCTACACCTTC

v_gene: TRBV20-1
d_gene: NA
j_gene: TRBJ2-1
abundance: few
CDR3aa: CSASKGNEQFF
CDR3nt: TGCAGTGCTAGTAAGGGGAATGAGCAGTTCTTC

v_gene: TRBV12-3/TRBV12-4
d_gene: NA
j_gene: TRBJ2-2
abundance: NA
CDR3aa: CASSLGLGKLNTGELFF
CDR3nt: TGTGCCAGCAGTTTAGGGCTTGGCAAACTTAACACCGGGGAGCTGTTTTTT

v_gene: TRBV6-5
d_gene: TRBD2
j_gene: TRBJ2-1
abundance: NA
CDR3aa: CASSYSNGAGGYNEQFF
CDR3nt: TGTGCCAGCAGTTACTCGAACGGGGCGGGAGGGTACAATGAGCAGTTCTTC

v_gene: TRBV5-4
d_gene: NA
j_gene: TRBJ2-3
abundance: NA
CDR3aa: CASSLKVTGTDTQYF
CDR3nt: TGTGCCAGCAGCTTGAAGGTCACTGGCACAGATACGCAGTATTTT

v_gene: TRBV12-3/TRBV12-4
d_gene: TRBD2
j_gene: TRBJ2-1
abundance: many
CDR3aa: CASSLGREAYSYNEQFF
CDR3nt: TGTGCCAGCAGTTTAGGGCGGGAGGCCTACTCCTACAATGAGCAGTTCTTC

v_gene: TRBV20-1
d_gene: TRBD2
j_gene: TRBJ2-7
abundance: few
CDR3aa: CSARDAGTIYEQYF
CDR3nt: TGCAGTGCTAGGGACGCCGGGACTATCTACGAGCAGTACTTC

v_gene: TRBV7-9
d_gene: NA
j_gene: TRBJ1-3
abundance: NA
CDR3aa: CASSQGTFGNTIYF
CDR3nt: TGTGCCAGCAGCCAAGGGACTTTCGGAAACACCATATATTTT

v_gene: TRBV5-1
d_gene: NA
j_gene: TRBJ2-5
abundance: few
CDR3aa: CASRSYGAQGETQYF
CDR3nt: TGCGCCAGCAGGTCTTACGGGGCACAAGGAGAGACCCAGTACTTC

v_gene: TRBV7-2
d_gene: NA
j_gene: TRBJ1-5
abundance: NA
CDR3aa: CASSLSRNGNQPQHF
CDR3nt: TGTGCCAGCAGCTTGAGCAGGAATGGCAATCAGCCCCAGCATTTT

v_gene: TRBV6-5
d_gene: NA
j_gene: TRBJ1-4
abundance: few
CDR3aa: CASSYSGPGDEKLFF
CDR3nt: TGTGCCAGCAGTTACTCAGGACCAGGCGATGAAAAACTGTTTTTT

v_gene: TRBV6-2/TRBV6-3
d_gene: TRBD2
j_gene: TRBJ2-5
abundance: once
CDR3aa: CASCLGGIQETQYF
CDR3nt: TGTGCCAGCTGCCTGGGGGGGATCCAAGAGACCCAGTACTTC

v_gene: TRBV20-1
d_gene: NA
j_gene: TRBJ2-2
abundance: few
CDR3aa: CSATSVMGAYTGELFF
CDR3nt: TGCAGTGCCACCTCCGTCATGGGAGCCTACACCGGGGAGCTGTTTTTT

v_gene: TRBV3-1
d_gene: TRBD2
j_gene: TRBJ2-1
abundance: few
CDR3aa: CASSQVTGLAENNEQFF
CDR3nt: TGTGCCAGCAGCCAAGTCACGGGACTAGCGGAGAACAATGAGCAGTTCTTC

v_gene: TRBV7-2
d_gene: NA
j_gene: TRBJ1-5
abundance: NA
CDR3aa: CASSLEWSGQPQHF
CDR3nt: TGTGCCAGCAGCTTAGAATGGTCGGGGCAGCCCCAGCATTTT

v_gene: TRBV4-2
d_gene: TRBD2
j_gene: TRBJ2-3
abundance: NA
CDR3aa: CASSQVLLGRMVDTQYF
CDR3nt: TGTGCCAGCAGCCAAGTTTTGCTCGGGAGGATGGTAGATACGCAGTATTTT

v_gene: TRBV25-1
d_gene: NA
j_gene: TRBJ2-7
abundance: few
CDR3aa: CASRRADSYEQYF
CDR3nt: TGTGCCAGCAGAAGGGCAGACTCCTACGAGCAGTACTTC

v_gene: TRBV7-9
d_gene: TRBD2
j_gene: TRBJ2-3
abundance: NA
CDR3aa: CASSQSLAGGDTQYF
CDR3nt: TGTGCCAGCAGCCAATCCCTAGCGGGCGGTGATACGCAGTATTTT

v_gene: TRBV20-1
d_gene: TRBD2
j_gene: TRBJ2-7
abundance: NA
CDR3aa: CSGTLAPYEQYF
CDR3nt: TGCAGTGGGACACTAGCGCCCTACGAGCAGTACTTC

v_gene: TRBV6-5
d_gene: NA
j_gene: TRBJ2-5
abundance: few
CDR3aa: CASSHLEGGLETQYF
CDR3nt: TGTGCCAGCAGTCACCTCGAGGGGGGCCTGGAGACCCAGTACTTC

v_gene: TRBV7-2
d_gene: TRBD2
j_gene: TRBJ2-2
abundance: NA
CDR3aa: CASSLMGLGSNTGELFF
CDR3nt: TGTGCCAGCAGCTTAATGGGACTAGGGTCGAACACCGGGGAGCTGTTTTTT

v_gene: TRBV20-1
d_gene: TRBD1
j_gene: TRBJ1-2
abundance: few
CDR3aa: CSAPDRVNYGYTF
CDR3nt: TGCAGTGCTCCGGACAGGGTCAACTATGGCTACACCTTC

v_gene: TRBV6-1
d_gene: NA
j_gene: TRBJ1-5
abundance: NA
CDR3aa: CASSPGHGWSLDQPQHF
CDR3nt: TGTGCCAGCAGCCCCGGCCACGGTTGGAGTCTCGATCAGCCCCAGCATTTT

v_gene: TRBV5-1
d_gene: NA
j_gene: TRBJ2-2
abundance: NA
CDR3aa: CASSGGTGELFF
CDR3nt: TGCGCCAGCAGCGGCGGCACCGGGGAGCTGTTTTTT

v_gene: TRBV12-3/TRBV12-4
d_gene: NA
j_gene: TRBJ1-2
abundance: few
CDR3aa: CASSFGPGTNYGYTF
CDR3nt: TGTGCCAGCAGTTTTGGTCCGGGTACTAACTATGGCTACACCTTC

v_gene: TRBV29-1
d_gene: NA
j_gene: TRBJ2-4
abundance: NA
CDR3aa: CSVGGRLANIQYF
CDR3nt: TGCAGCGTAGGGGGGAGGTTGGCAAACATTCAGTACTTC

v_gene: TRBV5-1
d_gene: NA
j_gene: TRBJ1-4
abundance: NA
CDR3aa: CASRGIGRNEKLFF
CDR3nt: TGCGCCAGCAGGGGGATCGGGCGGAATGAAAAACTGTTTTTT

v_gene: TRBV3-1
d_gene: TRBD2
j_gene: TRBJ2-3
abundance: NA
CDR3aa: CASSQVISGSDTQYF
CDR3nt: TGTGCCAGCAGCCAAGTTATTAGCGGGTCAGATACGCAGTATTTT

v_gene: TRBV4-1
d_gene: NA
j_gene: TRBJ2-2
abundance: NA
CDR3aa: CASSLDPLPGELFF
CDR3nt: TGCGCCAGCAGCCTGGACCCGTTACCCGGGGAGCTGTTTTTT

v_gene: TRBV20-1
d_gene: TRBD2
j_gene: TRBJ2-1
abundance: few
CDR3aa: CSAREAGGLSYNEQFF
CDR3nt: TGCAGTGCTAGGGAAGCGGGAGGGCTTTCCTACAATGAGCAGTTCTTC

v_gene: TRBV7-6
d_gene: TRBD1
j_gene: TRBJ2-1
abundance: NA
CDR3aa: CASSLYRDRVRNEQFF
CDR3nt: TGTGCCAGCAGCTTGTATAGGGACAGGGTCCGCAATGAGCAGTTCTTC

v_gene: TRBV7-9
d_gene: NA
j_gene: TRBJ2-3
abundance: many
CDR3aa: CASNPVQRTPSTDTQYF
CDR3nt: TGTGCCAGCAACCCGGTTCAGCGAACCCCTAGCACAGATACGCAGTATTTT

v_gene: TRBV5-1
d_gene: TRBD1
j_gene: TRBJ2-7
abundance: many
CDR3aa: CASSFLDRGQLYEQYF
CDR3nt: TGCGCCAGCAGCTTCCTCGACAGGGGGCAGCTCTACGAGCAGTACTTC

v_gene: TRBV28
d_gene: NA
j_gene: TRBJ1-5
abundance: NA
CDR3aa: CASSKNRVGQPQHF
CDR3nt: TGTGCCAGCAGTAAAAACAGGGTGGGTCAGCCCCAGCATTTT

v_gene: TRBV10-3
d_gene: TRBD1
j_gene: TRBJ2-1
abundance: many
CDR3aa: CATMLGGRTNEQFF
CDR3nt: TGTGCCACTATGTTAGGGGGCCGGACCAATGAGCAGTTCTTC